The 7 T cell receptor beta chains listed next were all sequenced from one sample in a study of T-cell reconstitution after alpha-beta-depleted transplantation in children. Library preparation (for TCRbeta) was performed with unique molecular identifiers. TCRdb used MiXCR to reprocess the PCR reads, holding one entry per CDR3 protein. Of a few hundred thousand distinct CDR3 sequences in the sample, about 8.8% were seen once. The material sequenced was PBMCs from the stem cell graft donor, taken from the stem cell graft. The receptors were sampled from a human donor who donated a stem cell graft to a child with SCID.

Many counts were recorded for this clonotype. The chain combines TRBV20-1 with TRBJ2-3, with D tentatively TRBD2 (6 bases). Trimming removed 0 bases from V and 4 bases from J, with 14 bases in between. This CDR3 region has 15 residues. CDR1 and CDR2 (germline): DFQATT, SNEGSKA (reference sequence). CDR3 loop: CSARDGVGSADTQYF. In nucleotides, the CDR3 is TGCAGTGCTAGAGATGGGGTCGGGAGCGCAGATACGCAGTATTTT.

This clonotype was detected many times. The chain joins TRBV20-1 to TRBJ1-2; unclear D gene. V lost 7 bases and J 0 bases, leaving 9 bases between the germline ends. In germline, CDR1 is DFQATT, CDR2 SNEGSKA (reference sequence). The CDR3 has 12 residues. The CDR3 nucleotides are TGCAGTGACCAGTCAGCTAACTATGGCTACACCTTC. Amino acids: CSDQSANYGYTF.

A word on this clonotype: The germline gene is not matched at one end of the junction; a read error may be the cause. The chain is built from TRBV7-2 and TRBJ2-1; no clear D gene. This CDR3 is 14 amino acids long. The germline CDR1 and CDR2 sequences are SGHTA and FQGNSA. CDR3 region: CASSFRRGVYEQFF. In nucleotides, the CDR3 is TGTGCCAGTAGCTTCCGACGTGGTGTATATGAGCAGTTCTTC.

This clonotype was observed at least ten times. The chain is built from TRBV30 and TRBJ1-6; tentative D call: TRBD1 (5 bases). Trimming took off 3 bases at V and 7 bases at J, with 13 bases between the two ends. The CDR3 loop spans 14 amino acids. Germline lookup yields CDR1 GTSNPN and CDR2 SVGIG (reference sequence). The CDR3 spells CAWSSGTTNSPLHF. The CDR3 DNA reads TGTGCCTGGAGCTCCGGGACGACGAATTCACCCCTCCACTTT.

This clonotype has at least ten counts. This chain uses TRBV7-9 with TRBJ2-5; D unresolved. Germline assignment: CDR1 SEHNR and CDR2 FQNEAQ (reference sequence). The CDR3 runs to 13 residues. The germline V and J ends were trimmed by 4 bases and 9 bases, with 15 bases remaining between them. The chain's CDR3 is CASSSGYFEAQYF. CDR3 in DNA: TGTGCCAGCAGCTCCGGGTATTTTGAGGCCCAGTACTTC.

The chain is built from TRBV14 and TRBJ2-1; 7 bases match TRBD1. CDR3 length: 16 amino acids. Germline assignment: CDR1 SGHDN and CDR2 FVKESK. Unmatched junction bases numbered 9, after V lost 4 bases and J lost 3 bases. CDR3 loop: CASSPKGAPHYNEQFF. The CDR3 DNA sequence: TGTGCCAGCAGCCCTAAGGGGGCCCCCCACTACAATGAGCAGTTCTTC.

This clonotype was observed many times. The rearrangement joins TRBV18 to TRBJ2-5; a weak D match, TRBD2 (5 bases). The germline V and J ends were trimmed by 2 bases and 1 base, with 11 bases remaining between them. CDR3 length: 15 residues. Looked up from germline, CDR1 is KGHSH and CDR2 is LQKENI. CDR3 residues: CASSPGSGSQETQYF. The CDR3 DNA sequence: TGTGCCAGCTCACCAGGGAGCGGAAGCCAAGAGACCCAGTACTTC.